This T cell receptor beta chain was observed in a study of post-analysis software for immune sequencing data. General study results and limits: Those with multiple sclerosis, the patient group, showed significantly lower normalized Chao1 diversity than controls. Strong co-clustering by F measure linked samples that shared a preparation batch. Four to six TRBV segments were significantly more frequent in patients than in controls. TRBV5-6, TRBV5-1 and TRBV20-1 were among these segments.

This clonotype appeared a few times. Its target is not known. Unique molecular identifiers were carried by the TCR beta cDNA libraries. Yield was roughly 0.5 million cDNA molecules from approximately 0.95 to 9.8 million T cells. TCRdb used MiXCR to reprocess the PCR reads, holding one entry per CDR3 protein. The sample lists about 170,000 distinct CDR3 sequences; over 25% were seen once. Trimming left V 3 bases short and J 3 bases short, with 15 bases between. The CDR3 covers 16 residues. Germline CDR1 MDHEN, CDR2 SYDVKM. The sequence came from a girl aged 5 to 17 with multiple sclerosis. V and J are TRBV28 and TRBJ1-5; the D gene is possibly TRBD1 (5 bases). The sample taken for sequencing was blood. The CDR3 DNA follows: TGTGCCAGCAGTTTTGACGGGCAGGGAGACAATCAGCCCCAGCATTTT. It is translated as CASSFDGQGDNQPQHF.